These 32 T cell receptor beta chains share one sample of origin, sequenced in a study of blood T cell repertoires in acute mononucleosis. Study observations and caveats: Public beta motifs plus an AV5-AJ31 alpha motif appeared to drive GLC-BM selection.

Sequencing used immunoSEQ multiplex PCR; TCRdb keeps in-frame clones, though not all of them. Here the sample spans around 2,200 clones, 65% to 70% being singletons. Time point noted: acute infectious mononucleosis, at clinical presentation within 2 weeks of symptom onset (visit 1). Here the sequenced sample was EBV GLC epitope tetramer+ CD8+ T cells sorted from PBMCs, taken during acute infectious mononucleosis. Subset of the sample: CD8 T cells binding tetramer with EBV BMLF1 280-288 peptide (GLC-BM). The origin of the receptors is a woman aged 18-30 years with infectious mononucleosis caused by EBV.

To note about this clone: The limits of the CDR3 on the DNA are not certain, so only TCRdb's listed CDR3 is given. The chain is built from TRBV29-1 and TRBJ1-4. Including both end residues, the CDR3 is 14 amino acids long. CDR1 and CDR2 from the germline V gene are SQVTM and ANQGSEA. The CDR3 spells CALGPGELMKNCFF.

With respect to this clone: The junction departs from germline at one end; a sequencing error may be responsible. V usage is TRBV27 and J usage is TRBJ2-7; perhaps D is TRBD1 or TRBD2 (5 bases each). The CDR3 contains 19 residues. Per germline, CDR1 MNHEY and CDR2 SMNVEV (reference sequence). The CDR3 region is CAISQPTGTEHYLPYEQYF. In DNA, the CDR3 is TGTGCCATCAGTCAACCTACCGGGACGGAGCATTATTTACCCTACGAGCAGTACTTC.

This clone occurred many times. V and J are TRBV7-2 and TRBJ2-7; TRBD1 or TRBD2 may be the D gene (6 bases each). V lost 5 bases and J lost 2, with 19 bases in between. This CDR3 has 16 amino acids. CDR1 is SGHTA and CDR2 is FQGNSA in the germline V gene. The CDR3 DNA sequence: TGTGCCAGCAGCCCGCCGGGGGCAGGGATGGCCTACGAGCAGTACTTC. This encodes CASSPPGAGMAYEQYF. The entire variable domain, with the rest obtained from reference TRBV7-2 and TRBJ2-7, is as follows: GAGVSQSPSNKVTEKGKDVELRCDPISGHTALYWYRQSLGQGLEFLIYFQGNSAPDKSGLPSDRFSAERTGGSVSTLTIQRTQQEDSAVYLCASSPPGAGMAYEQYFGPGTRLTVT.

The chain links TRBV7-7 to TRBJ2-1; tentative D call: TRBD2 (5 bases). This CDR3 comprises 14 residues. Trimming pared 3 bases from V and 4 bases from J, leaving 10 bases between. Germline V gives CDR1 SSHAT, CDR2 FNYEAQ (reference sequence). CDR3 sequence: CASSFRTGYNEQFF. DNA of the CDR3: TGTGCCAGCAGCTTCCGGACGGGGTACAATGAGCAGTTCTTC.

The chain's CDR3 is CASRPGGDTQYF. The CDR3 DNA sequence: TGTGCCAGCAGACCCGGGGGCGATACGCAGTATTTT. V and J are TRBV27 and TRBJ2-3; either TRBD1 or TRBD2 may fit D (6 bases each). There are 12 residues in the CDR3. Germline lookup yields CDR1 MNHEY and CDR2 SMNVEV (reference sequence). Trimming cost V 6 bases and J 6 bases, with 10 bases left between them.

The genes are TRBV27 and TRBJ2-7; the D gene is possibly TRBD2 (6 bases). This CDR3 spans 12 amino acids. The V end lost 4 bases, the J end lost 11 bases, and 15 bases lay between the germline ends. CDR1 is MNHEY and CDR2 is SMNVEV in the germline V gene (reference sequence). DNA for the CDR3: TGTGCCAGCAGTTCCGCGGGACCCTACGAGTACTTC. Amino acids: CASSSAGPYEYF.

This chain links TRBV7-7 with TRBJ2-7; TRBD2 agrees at 8 bases. CDR1 is SSHAT and CDR2 is FNYEAQ in the germline V gene (reference sequence). This CDR3 is built from 14 residues. J was trimmed by 2 bases and V by 8 bases; bases with no gene match: 8. In DNA form, the CDR3 reads TGTGCCAGCGGAGCGGGAGCCAACCCCTACGAGCAGTACTTC. Amino acid sequence: CASGAGANPYEQYF. The full variable domain, its missing parts supplied by reference TRBV7-7 and TRBJ2-7, is GAGVSQSPRYKVTKRGQDVTLRCDPISSHATLYWYQQALGQGPEFLTYFNYEAQPDKSGLPSDRFSAERPEGSISTLTIQRTEQRDSAMYRCASGAGANPYEQYFGPGTRLTVT.

The chain recombines TRBV2 with TRBJ2-7; D is perhaps TRBD1 or TRBD2 (5 bases each). V lost 5 bases to trimming and J lost 6 bases, with 17 bases between them. The CDR3 length is 14 residues. Looked up from germline, CDR1 is SNHLY and CDR2 is FYNNEI. CDR3 nucleotide sequence: TGTGCCAGCAGTTACGCCGGGACGGCAACCGAGCAGTACTTC. Translated, it gives CASSYAGTATEQYF.

The chain has TRBV7-6 and TRBJ2-7; 8 nucleotides match TRBD1. The V and J ends lost 5 bases and 3 bases, in that order; junction bases with no gene match: 6. CDR3 length: 14 amino acids. CDR1 is SGHVS, CDR2 FNYEAQ, per germline. Written as DNA, the CDR3 is TGTGCCAGCAGCCAGGGGGCAGGGGACTACGAGCAGTACTTC. Translating it yields CASSQGAGDYEQYF.

The chain recombines TRBV29-1 with TRBJ1-4; TRBD1 aligns across 8 bases. The CDR3 totals 15 residues. Per the germline V gene, CDR1 is SQVTM and CDR2 is ANQGSEA. V was pared by 4 bases and J by 2 bases, with 6 bases of the junction left unmatched. CDR3 DNA: TGCAGCGTTGGGTCACAGGGGGGGACTAATGAAAAACTGTTTTTT. Translating it yields CSVGSQGGTNEKLFF.

With regard to this clone: The DNA is omitted, as the CDR3 cannot be located on it reliably, and the CDR3 follows TCRdb's listing. This chain uses TRBV29-1 with TRBJ2-2; the table names TRBD2, a call not compared with the DNA. Counting both end residues, the CDR3 totals 17 amino acids. Germline V gene lookup returns CDR1 SQVTM and CDR2 ANQGSEA. This chain's CDR3 is CSVDRLAGARTPGSCFF.

This chain uses TRBV14 with TRBJ2-5, with TRBD2 identical over 8 bases. Germline lookup yields CDR1 SGHDN and CDR2 FVKESK. V shed 2 bases and J 10 bases; nucleotides not matched to a gene: 6. There are 13 residues in the CDR3. In DNA, the CDR3 is TGTGCCAGCAGCCAATCGCCGGGGGGGTACCAGTACTTC. Its translation: CASSQSPGGYQYF.

This clone was observed a few times. One junction end does not reproduce the germline sequence, and a read error may be involved. The rearrangement joins TRBV11-2 to TRBJ2-7, with D perhaps TRBD2 (5 bases). CDR1 is SGHAT, CDR2 FQNNGV, per germline. There are 12 residues in the CDR3. CDR3 sequence reads: CASSVEEGEQYF. DNA of the CDR3: TGTGCCAGCAGCGTAGAAGAGGGCGAGCAGTACTTC.

The rearrangement links TRBV29-1 to TRBJ2-5; perhaps TRBD1 as D (5 bases). V lost 0 bases and J lost 5, with 10 bases in between. The V gene's germline CDR1 is SQVTM and CDR2 ANQGSEA. The CDR3 consists of 13 residues. CDR3 in DNA: TGCAGCGTTGAAGACAGGGTGAGGGAGACCCAGTACTTC. The encoded protein is CSVEDRVRETQYF.

This clone has just a few counts. The rearrangement joins TRBV11-2 to TRBJ2-1, with 9 bases fitting TRBD1. The CDR3 runs to 13 residues. The ends lost 5 bases at V and 8 bases at J; junction bases unmatched: 4. Germline V gives CDR1 SGHAT, CDR2 FQNNGV. In DNA, the CDR3 is TGTGCCAGCAGCGCGACAGGGGGGGATGAGCAGTTCTTC. Protein sequence: CASSATGGDEQFF.

This clone was recorded many times. The J gene is TRBJ2-3, the V gene TRBV7-3; 8 bases map to TRBD2. This CDR3 has 15 amino acids. Trimming removed 7 bases from V and 4 bases from J; junction bases left unmatched: 10. Germline CDR1 is SGHTA and CDR2 is FQGTGA. This CDR3 is CASNPPGLVSDTQYF. Written as DNA, the CDR3 is TGTGCCAGCAACCCCCCGGGACTAGTGTCAGATACGCAGTATTTT.

Concerning this clone: Only one base separates this from a far larger clonotype, so it likely reflects a read error. This CDR3 is CASGQSPGGTQYF. CDR3 DNA: TGTGCCAGCGGCCAATCTCCCGGCGGTACGCAGTATTTT. The chain couples TRBV14 to TRBJ2-3; D ambiguous. The CDR3 is 13 amino acids. CDR1 is SGHDN, CDR2 FVKESK, per germline.

V usage is TRBV14 and J usage is TRBJ2-5, with D possibly TRBD1 on 5 matching bases. The last part of the DNA fits TRBJ2-7 better; the J call may be wrong. Germline V CDR1 and CDR2: SGHDN, FVKESK. The CDR3 spans 15 residues. In nucleotides, the CDR3 is TGTGCCAGCAGCTTAAGCCAGGGCCCAACCTACGAGCAGTACTTC. It translates to CASSLSQGPTYEQYF.

V and J are TRBV27 and TRBJ2-7; TRBD1 or TRBD2 may be the D gene (5 bases each). Germline assignment: CDR1 MNHEY and CDR2 SMNVEV (reference sequence). The V end was cut by 4 bases, the J end by 2 bases, with 18 bases between. This CDR3 contains 16 residues. The CDR3, as DNA: TGTGCCAGCAGTTACTCGCCCCGGGACCCAGCCTACGAGCAGTACTTC. This translates into CASSYSPRDPAYEQYF.

The chain combines TRBV6-5 with TRBJ2-7; D call uncertain. Trimming shortened V by 7 bases and J by 3 bases, and 7 bases separated the two germline ends. Germline assignment: CDR1 MNHEY and CDR2 SVGAGI. The CDR3 is 11 amino acids. The CDR3 loop reads CASTYNYEQYF. For the CDR3, the DNA is TGTGCCAGCACCTACAACTACGAGCAGTACTTC.

This clone is medium-sized by share. The V and J genes are TRBV10-3 and TRBJ2-7; D perhaps matches TRBD1 (6 bases). Trimming took off 3 bases at V and 5 bases at J, with 11 bases between the two ends. Germline CDR1 and CDR2: ENHRY and SYGVKD. The CDR3 has 13 residues. The CDR3 region is CAISDTDRNEQYF. In DNA, the CDR3 is TGTGCCATCAGTGATACGGACAGAAACGAGCAGTACTTC.

The chain carries TRBV5-6 and TRBJ1-4; TRBD1 matches 9 bases. V was clipped by 4 bases and J by 0 bases; unmatched bases: 7. Germline CDR1 is SGHDT and CDR2 is YYEEEE. CDR3 length: 17 amino acids. This chain's CDR3 is CASSPWDRVATNEKLFF. For the CDR3, the DNA is TGTGCCAGCAGCCCGTGGGACAGGGTTGCAACTAATGAAAAACTGTTTTTT.

The chain carries TRBV14 and TRBJ2-5; D is uncertain. The CDR3 is 13 residues long. Looked up from germline, CDR1 is SGHDN and CDR2 is FVKESK. Trimming pared 4 bases from V and 8 bases from J, leaving 14 bases between. The DNA for the CDR3 is TGTGCCAGCAGCCTATCGCCGGTGGGTACCCAGTACTTC. This codes for CASSLSPVGTQYF.

The chain combines TRBV6-5 with TRBJ2-1; D call uncertain. With 6 bases removed from V and 7 bases from J, the gap between germline ends came to 10 bases. Germline CDR1 is MNHEY and CDR2 is SVGAGI. The CDR3 length is 12 residues. The CDR3, as DNA: TGTGCCAGCAGCGTAGTCGGGAATGAGCAGTTCTTC. Its protein product is CASSVVGNEQFF.

V usage is TRBV14 and J usage is TRBJ2-7, with TRBD1 matching over 7 bases. From germline, CDR1 is SGHDN and CDR2 FVKESK. With V trimmed by 4 bases and J by 6 bases, 6 bases remained unmatched. The CDR3 consists of 13 residues. The CDR3 bases are TGTGCCAGCAGCCCTACAGGGGCCGGCGAGCAGTACTTC. Amino acid sequence: CASSPTGAGEQYF.

The chain has TRBV25-1 and TRBJ1-6, with unresolved D. In germline, CDR1 is MGHDK, CDR2 SYGVNS. This CDR3 contains 16 residues. V was clipped by 5 bases and J by 2 bases, with 13 bases between them. The CDR3 nucleotides are TGTGCCAGCAGTTTAACCCCACCGGCCTATAATTCACCCCTCCACTTT. It translates to CASSLTPPAYNSPLHF.

Of note for this clone: A far larger clone differs by one base, so this is likely a read error. J is TRBJ1-5 and V is TRBV29-1, with 8 bases that match TRBD1. CDR3 length: 15 amino acids. CDR1 and CDR2 from the germline V gene are SQVTM and ANQGSEA. CDR3 loop: CIVVADRDSNQPQHF. DNA for the CDR3: TGCATCGTTGTGGCGGACAGGGATAGCAATCAGCCCCAGCATTTT.

The chain joins TRBV25-1 to TRBJ2-7, with a weak D call TRBD1 (5 bases). Germline V CDR1 and CDR2: MGHDK, SYGVNS. Trimming pared 6 bases from V and 2 bases from J, leaving 17 bases between. The CDR3 sequence is 15 residues long. CDR3 in amino acids: CASSLSQGPTYEQYF. The DNA for the CDR3 is TGTGCCAGCAGCTTAAGCCAGGGCCCAACCTACGAGCAGTACTTC.

The genes are TRBV14 and TRBJ2-5; 7 nucleotides match TRBD2. Trimming removed 4 bases from V and 13 bases from J; junction bases left unmatched: 12. Germline V gene lookup returns CDR1 SGHDN and CDR2 FVKESK. The CDR3 is 13 amino acids. CDR3 protein: CASSLSPGGSLYF. CDR3 sequence (DNA): TGTGCCAGCAGCCTATCGCCGGGGGGTAGCCTGTACTTC.

On this clone: A far larger clone is one base from this, pointing to a likely read error. The gene calls are TRBV7-6 and TRBJ2-7, with TRBD2 matching over 7 bases. The CDR3 length is 14 residues. Germline V gene lookup returns CDR1 SGHVS and CDR2 FNYEAQ. The J segment lost 3 bases and the V segment lost 5 bases, leaving 7 bases of the junction unmatched. CDR3 loop: CASSQEWGGYEQYF. In DNA form, the CDR3 reads TGTGCCAGCAGCCAAGAATGGGGGGGCTACGAGCAGTACTTC.

The V call is TRBV11-3, the J call TRBJ2-1; tentative D call: TRBD2 (7 bases). Germline loops: CDR1 SGHNT, CDR2 YENEEA. The CDR3 covers 16 residues. V was pared by 4 bases and J by 10 bases, with 23 bases between. The CDR3 spells CASSSFTRGGRGEQFF. The CDR3 DNA is TGTGCCAGCAGCTCCTTCACGAGGGGGGGCCGAGGAGAGCAGTTCTTC.

The chain joins TRBV29-1 to TRBJ1-4; D not certain. CDR1 is SQVTM and CDR2 is ANQGSEA in the germline V gene. The V and J ends lost 4 bases and 17 bases respectively, with 23 bases between them. The CDR3 runs 13 residues. CDR3 nucleotides: TGCAGCGTTGGGTCTCCGCCAACTAATGAAAGTTTTTTT. Translated: CSVGSPPTNESFF.